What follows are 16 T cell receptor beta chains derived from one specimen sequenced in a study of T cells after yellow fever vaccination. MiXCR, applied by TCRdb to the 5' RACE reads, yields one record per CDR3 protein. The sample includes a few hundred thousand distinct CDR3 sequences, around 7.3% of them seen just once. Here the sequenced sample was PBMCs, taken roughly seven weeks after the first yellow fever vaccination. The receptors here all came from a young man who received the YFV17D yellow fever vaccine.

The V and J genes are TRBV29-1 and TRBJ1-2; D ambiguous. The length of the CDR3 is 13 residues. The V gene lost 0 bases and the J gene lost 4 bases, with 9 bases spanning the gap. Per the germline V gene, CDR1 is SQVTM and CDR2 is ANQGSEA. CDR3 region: CSVEEGTLYGYTF. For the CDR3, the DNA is TGCAGCGTTGAAGAGGGTACACTCTATGGCTACACCTTC.

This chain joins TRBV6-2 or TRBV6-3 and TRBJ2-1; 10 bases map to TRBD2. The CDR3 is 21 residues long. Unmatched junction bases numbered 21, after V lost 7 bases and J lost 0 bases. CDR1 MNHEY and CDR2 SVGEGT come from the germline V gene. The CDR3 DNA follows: TGTGCCAGCACCGACCCCCGGTTAGCGGGGGGACGTTCCAGCTCCTACAATGAGCAGTTCTTC. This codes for CASTDPRLAGGRSSSYNEQFF.

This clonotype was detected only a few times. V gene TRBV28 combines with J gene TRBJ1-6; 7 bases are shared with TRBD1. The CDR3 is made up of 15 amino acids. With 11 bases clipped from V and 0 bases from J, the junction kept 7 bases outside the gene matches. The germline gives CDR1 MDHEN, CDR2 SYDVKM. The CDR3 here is CASRRDSSYNSPLHF. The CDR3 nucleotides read TGTGCCTCTCGAAGGGACAGCTCCTATAATTCACCCCTCCACTTT.

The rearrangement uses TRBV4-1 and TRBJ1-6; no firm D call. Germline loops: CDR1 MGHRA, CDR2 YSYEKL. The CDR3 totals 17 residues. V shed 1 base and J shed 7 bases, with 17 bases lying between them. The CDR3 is CASSQGGHRQLNSPLHF. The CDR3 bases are TGCGCCAGCAGCCAAGGTGGGCATAGGCAGCTAAATTCACCCCTCCACTTT.

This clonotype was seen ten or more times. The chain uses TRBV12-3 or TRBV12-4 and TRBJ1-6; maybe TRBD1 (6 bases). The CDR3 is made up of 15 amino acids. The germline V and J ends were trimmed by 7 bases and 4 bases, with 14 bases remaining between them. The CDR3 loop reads CASTYQGLYNSPLHF. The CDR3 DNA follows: TGTGCCAGCACTTACCAGGGGTTATATAATTCACCCCTCCACTTT.

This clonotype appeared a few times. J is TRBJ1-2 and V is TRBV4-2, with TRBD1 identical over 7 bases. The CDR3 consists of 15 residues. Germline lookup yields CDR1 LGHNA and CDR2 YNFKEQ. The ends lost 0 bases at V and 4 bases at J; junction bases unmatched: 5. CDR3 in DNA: TGTGCCAGCAGCCAAGAGGGGCAGGGGGGCTATGGCTACACCTTC. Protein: CASSQEGQGGYGYTF.

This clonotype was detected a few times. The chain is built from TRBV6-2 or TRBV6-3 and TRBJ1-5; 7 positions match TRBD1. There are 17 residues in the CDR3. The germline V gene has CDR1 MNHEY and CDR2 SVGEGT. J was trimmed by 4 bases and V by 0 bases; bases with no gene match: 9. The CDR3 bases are TGTGCCAGCAGTTACTCGCCAACAGGGGTCAGGAATCAGCCCCAGCATTTT. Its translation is CASSYSPTGVRNQPQHF.

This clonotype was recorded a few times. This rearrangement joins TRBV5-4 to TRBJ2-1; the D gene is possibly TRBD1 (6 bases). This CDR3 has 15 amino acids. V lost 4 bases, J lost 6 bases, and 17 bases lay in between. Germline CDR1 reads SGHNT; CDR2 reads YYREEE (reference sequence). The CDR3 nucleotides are TGTGCCAGCAGCCAAGGGAAGGGGGTGGGCAATGAGCAGTTCTTC. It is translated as CASSQGKGVGNEQFF.

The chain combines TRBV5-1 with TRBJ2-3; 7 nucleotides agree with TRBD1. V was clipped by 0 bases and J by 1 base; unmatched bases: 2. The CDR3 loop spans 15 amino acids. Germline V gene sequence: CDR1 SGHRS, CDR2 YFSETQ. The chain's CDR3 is CASSLEGARTDTQYF. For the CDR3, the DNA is TGCGCCAGCAGCTTGGAGGGGGCGCGCACAGATACGCAGTATTTT.

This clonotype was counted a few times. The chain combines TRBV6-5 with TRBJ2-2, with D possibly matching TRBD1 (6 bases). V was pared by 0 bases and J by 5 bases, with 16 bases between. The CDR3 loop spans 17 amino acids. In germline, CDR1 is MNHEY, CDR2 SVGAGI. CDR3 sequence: CASSYSPGTDSTGELFF. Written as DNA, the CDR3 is TGTGCCAGCAGTTACTCGCCCGGGACGGACAGTACCGGGGAGCTGTTTTTT.

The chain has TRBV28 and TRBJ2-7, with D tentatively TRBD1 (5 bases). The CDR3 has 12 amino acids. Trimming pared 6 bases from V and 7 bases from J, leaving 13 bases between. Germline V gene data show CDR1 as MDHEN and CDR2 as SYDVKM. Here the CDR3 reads CASSPVGREQYV. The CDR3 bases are TGTGCCAGCAGCCCCGTGGGGCGTGAGCAGTACGTC.

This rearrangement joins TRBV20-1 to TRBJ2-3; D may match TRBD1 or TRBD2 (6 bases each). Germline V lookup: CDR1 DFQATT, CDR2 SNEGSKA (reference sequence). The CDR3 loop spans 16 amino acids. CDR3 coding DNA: TGCAGCGCCATCTCCCCGGGGGCGGCGGACACAGATACGCAGTATTTT. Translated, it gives CSAISPGAADTDTQYF.

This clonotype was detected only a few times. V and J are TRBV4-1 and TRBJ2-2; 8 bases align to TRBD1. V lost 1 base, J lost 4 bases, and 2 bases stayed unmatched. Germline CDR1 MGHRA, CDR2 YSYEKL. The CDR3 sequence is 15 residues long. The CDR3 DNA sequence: TGCGCCAGCAGCCAAGTGGACAGGGTCACCGGGGAGCTGTTTTTT. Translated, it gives CASSQVDRVTGELFF.

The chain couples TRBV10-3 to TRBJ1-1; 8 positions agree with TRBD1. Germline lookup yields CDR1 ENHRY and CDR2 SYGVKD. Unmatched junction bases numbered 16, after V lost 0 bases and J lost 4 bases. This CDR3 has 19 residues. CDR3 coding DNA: TGTGCCATCAGTGAGTCTACTGAACTCTTCGGACAGGGAGGCACTGAAGCTTTCTTT. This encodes CAISESTELFGQGGTEAFF.

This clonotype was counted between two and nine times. As DNA, the CDR3 is TGTGCCAGCAGCCAAGGTTGGGGTAGCAGCCAAGAGACCCAGTACTTC. This encodes CASSQGWGSSQETQYF. The V gene is TRBV14, the J gene TRBJ2-5; D unresolved. From germline, CDR1 is SGHDN and CDR2 FVKESK. Trimming cost V 1 base and J 1 base, with 13 bases left between them. The CDR3 runs to 16 residues. Combining the CDR3 with reference TRBV14 and TRBJ2-5 gives the whole variable domain EAGVTQFPSHSVIEKGQTVTLRCDPISGHDNLYWYRRVMGKEIKFLLHFVKESKQDESGMPNNRFLAERTGGTYSTLKVQPAELEDSGVYFCASSQGWGSSQETQYFGPGTRLLVL.

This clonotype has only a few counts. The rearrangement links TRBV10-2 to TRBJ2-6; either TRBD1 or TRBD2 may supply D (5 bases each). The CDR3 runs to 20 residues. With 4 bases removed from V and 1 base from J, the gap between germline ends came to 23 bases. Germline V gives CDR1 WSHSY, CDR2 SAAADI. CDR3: CASSAWTAGTGPSGANVLTF. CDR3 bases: TGCGCCAGCAGTGCGTGGACCGCCGGGACGGGACCATCTGGGGCCAACGTCCTGACTTTC.